Described below is a single T cell receptor (beta chain) sequence and its context. Sequenced by immunoSEQ multiplex PCR; TCRdb stores in-frame clones only, minus some. Of 300,000 to 400,000 clones listed, about 86% are singletons. Cohort allocation depended upon clinical history that participants reported. The record originates from a study of blood T cell repertoires in COVID-19. This CDR3 is 10 amino acids long. The V end lost 7 bases, the J end lost 4 bases, and 4 bases lay between the germline ends. The germline CDR1 and CDR2 sequences are MDHEN and SYDVKM. The V gene is TRBV28, the J gene TRBJ2-5; D gene uncertain. The source material was PBMCs or T cells enriched from blood (not recorded which). The TCR was taken from a woman aged 40 to 49 with acute COVID-19. CDR3 in DNA: TGTGCCAGCACCGGAGAGACCCAGTACTTC. Its protein is CASTGETQYF.